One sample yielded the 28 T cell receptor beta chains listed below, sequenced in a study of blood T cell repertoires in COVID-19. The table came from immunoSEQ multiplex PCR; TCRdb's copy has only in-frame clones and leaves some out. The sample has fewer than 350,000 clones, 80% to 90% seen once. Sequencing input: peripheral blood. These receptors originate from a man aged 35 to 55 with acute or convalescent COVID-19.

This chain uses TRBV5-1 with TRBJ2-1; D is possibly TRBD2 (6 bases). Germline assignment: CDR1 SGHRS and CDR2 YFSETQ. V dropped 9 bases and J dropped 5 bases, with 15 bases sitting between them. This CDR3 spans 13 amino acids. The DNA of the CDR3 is TGCGCCACTTCCTTCGGAGGGGACAATGAGCAGTTCTTC. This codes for CATSFGGDNEQFF. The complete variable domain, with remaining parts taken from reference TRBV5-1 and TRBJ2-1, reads KAGVTQTPRYLIKTRGQQVTLSCSPISGHRSVSWYQQTPGQGLQFLFEYFSETQRNKGNFPGRFSGRQFSNSRSEMNVSTLELGDSALYLCATSFGGDNEQFFGPGTRLTVL.

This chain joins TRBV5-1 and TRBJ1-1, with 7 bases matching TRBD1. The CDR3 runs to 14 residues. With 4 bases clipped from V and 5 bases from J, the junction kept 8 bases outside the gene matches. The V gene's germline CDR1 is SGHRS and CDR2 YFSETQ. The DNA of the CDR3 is TGCGCCAGCAGCGCCACAGGGGTTGGGACTGAAGCTTTCTTT. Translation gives CASSATGVGTEAFF.

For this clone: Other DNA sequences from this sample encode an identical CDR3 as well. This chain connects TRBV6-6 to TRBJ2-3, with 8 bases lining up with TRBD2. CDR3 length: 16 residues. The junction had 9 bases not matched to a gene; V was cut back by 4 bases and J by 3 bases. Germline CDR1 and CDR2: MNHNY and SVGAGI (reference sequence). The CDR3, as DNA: TGTGCCAGCAGTTCCAAACGGGGGGGCCGAACAGATACGCAGTATTTT. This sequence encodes CASSSKRGGRTDTQYF.

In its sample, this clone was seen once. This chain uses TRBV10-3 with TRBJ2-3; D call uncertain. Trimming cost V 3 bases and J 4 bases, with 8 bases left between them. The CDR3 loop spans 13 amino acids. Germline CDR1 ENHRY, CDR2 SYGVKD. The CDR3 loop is CAISDQVSDTQYF. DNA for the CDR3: TGTGCCATCAGTGACCAGGTTTCAGATACGCAGTATTTT.

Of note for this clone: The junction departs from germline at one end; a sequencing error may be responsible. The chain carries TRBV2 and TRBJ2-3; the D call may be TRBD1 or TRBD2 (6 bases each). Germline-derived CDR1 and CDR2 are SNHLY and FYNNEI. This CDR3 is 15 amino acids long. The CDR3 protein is CASSEGGRSTDTQYF. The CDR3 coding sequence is TGTGCCAGCAGCGAAGGGGGGCGAAGCACAGATACGCAGTATTTT.

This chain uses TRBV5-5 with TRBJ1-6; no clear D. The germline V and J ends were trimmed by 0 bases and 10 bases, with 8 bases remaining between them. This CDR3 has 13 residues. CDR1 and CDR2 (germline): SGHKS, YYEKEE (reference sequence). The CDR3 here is CASSLVGGSPLHF. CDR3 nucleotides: TGTGCCAGCAGCTTGGTCGGAGGATCACCCCTCCACTTT.

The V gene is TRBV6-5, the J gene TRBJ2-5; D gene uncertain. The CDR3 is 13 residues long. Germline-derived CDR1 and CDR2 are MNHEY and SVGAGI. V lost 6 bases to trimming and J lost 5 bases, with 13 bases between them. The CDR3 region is CASSRILRETQYF. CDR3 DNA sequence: TGTGCCAGCAGCCGTATCTTACGGGAGACCCAGTACTTC.

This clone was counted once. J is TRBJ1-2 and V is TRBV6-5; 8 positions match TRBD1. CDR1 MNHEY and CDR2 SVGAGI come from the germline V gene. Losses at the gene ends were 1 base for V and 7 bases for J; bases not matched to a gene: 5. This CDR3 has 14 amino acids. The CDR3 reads CASSYFQGASGYTF. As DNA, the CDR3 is TGTGCCAGCAGTTACTTTCAGGGGGCTAGTGGCTACACCTTC.

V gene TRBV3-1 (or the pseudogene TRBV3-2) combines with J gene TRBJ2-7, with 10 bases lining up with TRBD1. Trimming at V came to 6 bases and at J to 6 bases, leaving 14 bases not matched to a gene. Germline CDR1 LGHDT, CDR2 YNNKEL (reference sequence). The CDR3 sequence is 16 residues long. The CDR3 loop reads CASSPRDRGALGEQYF. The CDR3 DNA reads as TGTGCCAGCAGTCCCCGGGACAGGGGTGCCCTAGGCGAGCAGTACTTC.

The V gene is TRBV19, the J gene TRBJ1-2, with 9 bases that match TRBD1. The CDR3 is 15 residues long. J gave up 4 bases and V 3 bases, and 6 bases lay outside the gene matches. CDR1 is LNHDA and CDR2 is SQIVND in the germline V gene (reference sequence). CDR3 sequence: CASSMMGQGGYGYTF. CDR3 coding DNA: TGTGCCAGTAGTATGATGGGACAGGGAGGCTATGGCTACACCTTC. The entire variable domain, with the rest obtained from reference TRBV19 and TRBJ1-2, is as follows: DGGITQSPKYLFRKEGQNVTLSCEQNLNHDAMYWYRQDPGQGLRLIYYSQIVNDFQKGDIAEGYSVSREKKESFPLTVTSAQKNPTAFYLCASSMMGQGGYGYTFGSGTRLTVV.

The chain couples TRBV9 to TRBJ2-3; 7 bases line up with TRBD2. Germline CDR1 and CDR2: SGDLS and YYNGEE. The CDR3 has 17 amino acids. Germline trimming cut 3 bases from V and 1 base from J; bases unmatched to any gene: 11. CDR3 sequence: CASSERGVAGGTDTQYF. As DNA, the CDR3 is TGTGCCAGCAGCGAGAGGGGCGTGGCGGGGGGCACAGATACGCAGTATTTT.

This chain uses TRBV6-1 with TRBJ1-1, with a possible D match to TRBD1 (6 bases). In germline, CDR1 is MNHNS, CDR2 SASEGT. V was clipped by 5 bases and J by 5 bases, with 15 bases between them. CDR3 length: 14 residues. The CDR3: CASSLGGVRTEAFF. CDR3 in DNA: TGTGCCAGCAGTTTAGGGGGGGTGAGGACTGAAGCTTTCTTT.

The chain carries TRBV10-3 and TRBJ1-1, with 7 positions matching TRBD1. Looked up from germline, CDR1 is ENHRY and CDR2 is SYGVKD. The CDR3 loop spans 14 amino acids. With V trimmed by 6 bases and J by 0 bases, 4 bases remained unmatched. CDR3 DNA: TGTGCCATCAGCGCCGGGACAGTGAACACTGAAGCTTTCTTT. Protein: CAISAGTVNTEAFF.

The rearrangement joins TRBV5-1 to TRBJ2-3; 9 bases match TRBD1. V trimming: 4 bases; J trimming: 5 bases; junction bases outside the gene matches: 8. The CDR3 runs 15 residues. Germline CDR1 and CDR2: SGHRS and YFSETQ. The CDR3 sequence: CASSRGTGLGDTQYF. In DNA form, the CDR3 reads TGCGCCAGCAGCCGAGGGACAGGGTTGGGAGATACGCAGTATTTT.

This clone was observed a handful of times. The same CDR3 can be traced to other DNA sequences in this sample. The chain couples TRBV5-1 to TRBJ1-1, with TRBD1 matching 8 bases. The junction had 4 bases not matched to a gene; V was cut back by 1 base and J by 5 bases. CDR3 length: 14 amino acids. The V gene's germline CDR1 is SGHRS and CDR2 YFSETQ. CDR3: CASSLQGAGTEAFF. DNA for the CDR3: TGCGCCAGCAGCTTGCAGGGGGCTGGGACTGAAGCTTTCTTT.

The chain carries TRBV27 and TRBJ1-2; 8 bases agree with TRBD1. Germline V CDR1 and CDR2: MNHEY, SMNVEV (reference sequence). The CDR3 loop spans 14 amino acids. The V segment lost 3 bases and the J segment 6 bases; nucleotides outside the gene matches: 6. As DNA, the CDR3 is TGTGCCAGCAGTTTGGGTACAGGGGGTGATGGCTACACCTTC. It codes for CASSLGTGGDGYTF.

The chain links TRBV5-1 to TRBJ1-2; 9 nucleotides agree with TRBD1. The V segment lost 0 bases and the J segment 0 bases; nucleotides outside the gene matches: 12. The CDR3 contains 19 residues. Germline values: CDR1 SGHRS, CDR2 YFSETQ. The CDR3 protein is CASSLVPGTGPNSNYGYTF. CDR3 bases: TGCGCCAGCAGCTTGGTGCCCGGGACAGGGCCCAATTCTAACTATGGCTACACCTTC.

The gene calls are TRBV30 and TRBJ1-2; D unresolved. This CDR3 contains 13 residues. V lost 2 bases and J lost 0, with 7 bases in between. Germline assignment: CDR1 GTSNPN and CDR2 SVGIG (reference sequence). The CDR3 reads CAWSLLSNYGYTF. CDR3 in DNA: TGTGCCTGGAGTCTTTTGTCTAACTATGGCTACACCTTC. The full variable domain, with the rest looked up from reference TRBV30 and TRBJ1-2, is SQTIHQWPATLVQPVGSPLSLECTVEGTSNPNLYWYRQAAGRGLQLLFYSVGIGQISSEVPQNLSASRPQDRQFILSSKKLLLSDSGFYLCAWSLLSNYGYTFGSGTRLTVV.

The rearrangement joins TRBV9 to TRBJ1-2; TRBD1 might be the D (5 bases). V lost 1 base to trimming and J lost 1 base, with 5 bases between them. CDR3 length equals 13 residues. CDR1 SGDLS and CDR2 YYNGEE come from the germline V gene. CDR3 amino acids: CASSVQGNYGYTF. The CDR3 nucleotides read TGTGCCAGCAGCGTACAGGGTAACTATGGCTACACCTTC.

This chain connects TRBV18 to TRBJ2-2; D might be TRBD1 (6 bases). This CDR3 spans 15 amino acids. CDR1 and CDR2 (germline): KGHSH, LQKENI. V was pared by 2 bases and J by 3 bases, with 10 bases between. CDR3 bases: TGTGCCAGCTCACCAAGGGACATGGACACCGGGGAGCTGTTTTTT. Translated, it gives CASSPRDMDTGELFF.

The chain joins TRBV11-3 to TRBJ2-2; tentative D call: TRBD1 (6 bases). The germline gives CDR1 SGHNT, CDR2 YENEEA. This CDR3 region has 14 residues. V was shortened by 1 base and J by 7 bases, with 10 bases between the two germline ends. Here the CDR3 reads CASSLAGAGGELFF. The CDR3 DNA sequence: TGTGCCAGCAGCTTAGCAGGGGCAGGCGGGGAGCTGTTTTTT.

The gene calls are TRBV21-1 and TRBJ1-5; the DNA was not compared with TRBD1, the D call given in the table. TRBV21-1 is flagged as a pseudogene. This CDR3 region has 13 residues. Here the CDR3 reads CASSASGYQPQHF. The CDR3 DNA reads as TGTGCCAGCAGCGCCTCAGGGTATCAGCCCCAGCATTTT.

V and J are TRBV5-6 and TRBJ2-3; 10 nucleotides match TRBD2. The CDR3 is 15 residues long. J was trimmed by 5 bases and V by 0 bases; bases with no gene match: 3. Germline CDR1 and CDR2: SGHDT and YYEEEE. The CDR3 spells CASSLASGGRDTQYF. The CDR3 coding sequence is TGTGCCAGCAGCTTGGCTAGCGGGGGTAGAGATACGCAGTATTTT.

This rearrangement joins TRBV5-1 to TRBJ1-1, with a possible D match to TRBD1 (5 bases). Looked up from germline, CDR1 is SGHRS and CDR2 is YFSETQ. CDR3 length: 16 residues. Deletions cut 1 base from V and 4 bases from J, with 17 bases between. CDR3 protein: CASSLSIGGGGTEAFF. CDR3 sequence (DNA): TGCGCCAGCAGCTTGAGCATCGGCGGCGGGGGCACTGAAGCTTTCTTT.

CDR3 in amino acids: CASSDWGDEQYF. CDR3 bases: TGTGCCAGCAGTGATTGGGGGGACGAGCAGTACTTC. The chain has TRBV6-1 and TRBJ2-7, with a tentative D call TRBD2 (6 bases). Per germline, CDR1 MNHNS and CDR2 SASEGT. V gave up 3 bases and J gave up 5 bases, with 8 bases separating them. The CDR3 totals 12 residues.

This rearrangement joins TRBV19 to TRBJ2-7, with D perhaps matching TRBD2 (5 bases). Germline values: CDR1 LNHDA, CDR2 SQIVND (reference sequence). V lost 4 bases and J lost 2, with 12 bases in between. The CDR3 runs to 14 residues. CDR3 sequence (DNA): TGTGCCAGTAGTAAACCTAGCAGGCCCTACGAGCAGTACTTC. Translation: CASSKPSRPYEQYF.

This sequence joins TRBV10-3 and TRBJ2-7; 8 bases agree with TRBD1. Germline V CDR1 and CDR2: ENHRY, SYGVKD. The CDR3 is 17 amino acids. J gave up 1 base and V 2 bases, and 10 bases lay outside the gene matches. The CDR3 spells CAISEGNRGFISYEQYF. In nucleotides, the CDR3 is TGTGCCATCAGTGAGGGTAACAGGGGGTTTATTTCCTACGAGCAGTACTTC.

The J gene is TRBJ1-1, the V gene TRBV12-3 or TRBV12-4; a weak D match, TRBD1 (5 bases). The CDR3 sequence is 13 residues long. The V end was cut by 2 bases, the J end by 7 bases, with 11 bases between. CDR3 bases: TGTGCCAGCAGTTTAAGGGGCCAGGTTGAAGCTTTCTTT. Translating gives CASSLRGQVEAFF.